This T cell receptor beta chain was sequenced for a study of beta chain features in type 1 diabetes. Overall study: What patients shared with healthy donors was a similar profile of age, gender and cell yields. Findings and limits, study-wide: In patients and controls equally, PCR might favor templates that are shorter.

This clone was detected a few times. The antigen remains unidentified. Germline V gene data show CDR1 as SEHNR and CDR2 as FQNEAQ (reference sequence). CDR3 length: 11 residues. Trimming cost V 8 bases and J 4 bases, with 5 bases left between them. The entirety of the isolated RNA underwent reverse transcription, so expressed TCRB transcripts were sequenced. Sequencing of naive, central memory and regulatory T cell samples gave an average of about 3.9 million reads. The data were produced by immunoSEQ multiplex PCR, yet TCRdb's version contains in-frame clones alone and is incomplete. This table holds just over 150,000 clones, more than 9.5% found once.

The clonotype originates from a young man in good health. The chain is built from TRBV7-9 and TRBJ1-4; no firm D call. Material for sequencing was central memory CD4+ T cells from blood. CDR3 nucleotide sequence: TGTGCCAGCTGGAATAATGAAAAACTGTTTTTT. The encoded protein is CASWNNEKLFF.